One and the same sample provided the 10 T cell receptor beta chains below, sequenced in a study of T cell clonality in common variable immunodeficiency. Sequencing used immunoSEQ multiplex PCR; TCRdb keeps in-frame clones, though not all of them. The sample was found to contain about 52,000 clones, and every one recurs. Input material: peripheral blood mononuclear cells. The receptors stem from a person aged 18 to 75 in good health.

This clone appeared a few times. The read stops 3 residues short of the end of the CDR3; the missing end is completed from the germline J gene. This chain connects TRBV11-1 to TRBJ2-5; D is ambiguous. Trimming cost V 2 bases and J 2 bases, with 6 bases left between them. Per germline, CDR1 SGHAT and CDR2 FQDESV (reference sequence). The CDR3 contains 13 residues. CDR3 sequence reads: CASSLNSQETQYF. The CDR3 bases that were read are TGTGCCAGCAGCTTAAACAGTCAAGAGACC. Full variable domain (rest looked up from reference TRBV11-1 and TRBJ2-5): EAEVAQSPRYKITEKSQAVAFWCDPISGHATLYWYRQILGQGPELLVQFQDESVVDDSQLPKDRFSAERLKGVDSTLKIQPAELGDSAMYLCASSLNSQETQYFGPGTRLLVL.

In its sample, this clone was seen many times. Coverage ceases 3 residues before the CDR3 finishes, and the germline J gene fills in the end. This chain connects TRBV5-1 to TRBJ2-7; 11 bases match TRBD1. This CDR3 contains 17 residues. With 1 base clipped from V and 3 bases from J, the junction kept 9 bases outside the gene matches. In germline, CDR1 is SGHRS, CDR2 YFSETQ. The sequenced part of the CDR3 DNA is TGCGCCAGCAGCTTGAGAGGGAAGGGACAGGGGGTCTACGAG. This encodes CASSLRGKGQGVYE. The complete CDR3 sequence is CASSLRGKGQGVYEQYF.

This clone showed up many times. CDR3 bases read: TGTGCCAGCAGCTCCCAACAGGGGGTCCCCACAGATACG. It encodes CASSSQQGVPTDT. The entire CDR3 sequence reads CASSSQQGVPTDTQYF. The genes are TRBV7-6 and TRBJ2-3; 8 nucleotides match TRBD1. The read terminates 3 residues before the CDR3 end, so the remaining end is supplied by the germline J gene. This CDR3 is 16 amino acids long. The germline V gene encodes CDR1 SGHVS and CDR2 FNYEAQ. The J segment lost 2 bases and the V segment lost 4 bases, leaving 8 bases of the junction unmatched.

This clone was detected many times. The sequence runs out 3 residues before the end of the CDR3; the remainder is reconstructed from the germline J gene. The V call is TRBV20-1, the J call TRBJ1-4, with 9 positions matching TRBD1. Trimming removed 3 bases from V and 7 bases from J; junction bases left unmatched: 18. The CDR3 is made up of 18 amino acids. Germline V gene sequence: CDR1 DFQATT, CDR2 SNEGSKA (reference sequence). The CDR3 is CSASSVPGQGSGPEKLFF. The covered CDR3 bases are TGCAGTGCTAGCAGTGTCCCGGGACAGGGAAGCGGGCCTGAAAAA.

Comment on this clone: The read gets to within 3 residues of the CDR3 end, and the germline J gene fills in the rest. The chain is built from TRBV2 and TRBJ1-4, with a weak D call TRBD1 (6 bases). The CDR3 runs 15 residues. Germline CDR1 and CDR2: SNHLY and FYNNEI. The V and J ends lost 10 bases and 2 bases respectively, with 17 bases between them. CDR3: CATYGGRVTNEKLFF. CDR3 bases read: TGTGCCACCTACGGGGGGCGAGTGACTAATGAAAAA.

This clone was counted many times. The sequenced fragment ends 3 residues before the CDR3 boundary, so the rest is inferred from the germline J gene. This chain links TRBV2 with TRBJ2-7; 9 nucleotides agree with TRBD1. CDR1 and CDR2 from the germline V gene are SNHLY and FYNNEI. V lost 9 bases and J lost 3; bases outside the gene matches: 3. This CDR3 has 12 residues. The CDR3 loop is CARGTGSYEQYF. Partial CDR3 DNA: TGTGCCAGGGGGACAGGGAGCTACGAG.

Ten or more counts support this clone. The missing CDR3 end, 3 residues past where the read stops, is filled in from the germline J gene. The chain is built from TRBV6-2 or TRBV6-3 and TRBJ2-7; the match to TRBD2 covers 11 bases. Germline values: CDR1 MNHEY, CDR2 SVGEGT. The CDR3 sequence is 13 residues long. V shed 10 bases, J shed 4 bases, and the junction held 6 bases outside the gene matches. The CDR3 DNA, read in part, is TGTGCCATTCGACTAGCGGGGAGGTACGAG. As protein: CAIRLAGRYE. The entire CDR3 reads CAIRLAGRYEQYF.

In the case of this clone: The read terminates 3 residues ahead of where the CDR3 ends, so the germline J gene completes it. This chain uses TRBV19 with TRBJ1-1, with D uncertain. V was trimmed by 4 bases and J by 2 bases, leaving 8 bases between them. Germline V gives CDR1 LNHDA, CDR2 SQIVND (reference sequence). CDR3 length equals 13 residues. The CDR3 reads CASSKYSNTEAFF. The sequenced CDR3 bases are TGTGCCAGTAGTAAATACAGCAACACTGAA.

CDR3 bases read: TGTGCCAGCAGCTTAGGTGTAGCTTTAAATGAC. The encoded protein is CASSLGVALND. The entire CDR3 reads CASSLGVALNDYTF. V and J are TRBV7-2 and TRBJ1-2; no firm D call. The read terminates 3 residues before the CDR3 end, so the remaining end is supplied by the germline J gene. This CDR3 spans 14 amino acids. CDR1 SGHTA and CDR2 FQGNSA come from the germline V gene.

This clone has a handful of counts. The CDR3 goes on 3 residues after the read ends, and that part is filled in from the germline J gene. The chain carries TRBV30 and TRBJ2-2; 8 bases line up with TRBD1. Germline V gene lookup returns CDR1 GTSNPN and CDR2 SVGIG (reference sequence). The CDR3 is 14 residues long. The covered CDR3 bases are TGTGCCTGGAGTCCGGACAGGGTCGAGGAAAAG. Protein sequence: CAWSPDRVEEK. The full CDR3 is CAWSPDRVEEKLFF. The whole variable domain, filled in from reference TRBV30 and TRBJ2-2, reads SQTIHQWPATLVQPVGSPLSLECTVEGTSNPNLYWYRQAAGRGLQLLFYSVGIGQISSEVPQNLSASRPQDRQFILSSKKLLLSDSGFYLCAWSPDRVEEKLFFGEGSRLTVL.